The present TCR beta chain was sequenced within a study of CD8 T cells in Susac syndrome. The length of the CDR3 is 13 residues. Trimming took 3 bases from V and 12 from J, leaving 16 bases between them. CDR1 and CDR2 from the germline V gene are SGHRS and YFSETQ. After extraction with the RNeasy kit, roughly 0.45 to 1 ug of the RNA was reverse transcribed using random hexamers. TCRdb reprocessed the immunoSEQ multiplex PCR reads via MiXCR and lists one record per CDR3 protein. Here the sample spans some 120,000 distinct CDR3 sequences, about 95% being singletons. TEMRA cells were FACS-enriched, unlike CD8+ and CD4+ T cells, which were negatively isolated.

The sequence was obtained from a human donor with multiple sclerosis. This chain joins TRBV5-1 and TRBJ2-1; the D gene could be TRBD1 or TRBD2 (5 bases each). Sequenced input: CD4+ T cells from PBMCs. The CDR3: CASSSRVRDGQFF. CDR3 bases: TGCGCCAGCAGCTCCCGAGTCCGGGACGGGCAGTTCTTC.